This T cell receptor beta chain originates from a study of regulatory T cells in long-lasting Graves disease. Turning to this clonotype: The target antigen is unknown.

The length of the CDR3 is 13 residues. Per the germline V gene, CDR1 is LGHNA and CDR2 is YSLEER. V shed 3 bases and J shed 7 bases, with 12 bases lying between them. Overall study findings and caveats: Persistent Graves' patients had lower TCR diversity than newly diagnosed ones.

Library construction for TCR beta used iRepertoire HTBI primers and Arm-PCR of CDR3 regions. TCRdb re-derived calls from the multiplex PCR reads in MiXCR, one entry per CDR3 protein. The table has over 300,000 distinct CDR3 sequences, roughly a sixth seen once. The sample's time point: newly diagnosed GD, antithyroid drugs for less than 3 months. Making the TCR library involved RNA that had been extracted from PBMCs. This sample comprised peripheral blood mononuclear cells (PBMCs), obtained at new diagnosis, from a patient treated with antithyroid drugs. This chain connects TRBV4-3 to TRBJ2-5, with D maybe TRBD2 (6 bases). The clonotype was recovered from a female donor with Graves disease. This CDR3 reads CASSQGRDWTQYF. CDR3 coding DNA: TGCGCCAGCAGCCAGGGACGGGACTGGACCCAGTACTTC.